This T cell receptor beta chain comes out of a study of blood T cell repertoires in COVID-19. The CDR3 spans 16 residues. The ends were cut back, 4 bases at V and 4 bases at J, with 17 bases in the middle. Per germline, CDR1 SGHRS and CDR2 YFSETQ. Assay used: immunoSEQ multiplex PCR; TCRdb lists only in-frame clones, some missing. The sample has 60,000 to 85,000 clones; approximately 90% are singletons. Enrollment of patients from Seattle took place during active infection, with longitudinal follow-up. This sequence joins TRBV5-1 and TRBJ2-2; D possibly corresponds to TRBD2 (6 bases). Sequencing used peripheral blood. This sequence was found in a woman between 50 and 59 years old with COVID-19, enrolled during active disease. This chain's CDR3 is CASSPTSLTGTGELFF. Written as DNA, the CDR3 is TGCGCCAGCAGCCCCACTAGCCTTACAGGCACCGGGGAGCTGTTTTTT.